Below, 12 T cell receptor beta chains from the same sample are listed, as sequenced in a study of T cell changes during pregnancy in multiple sclerosis. Sequenced by immunoSEQ multiplex PCR; TCRdb stores in-frame clones only, minus some. The sample lists 30,000 to 40,000 clones, approximately 90% seen once, with around 0.5% in the top ten. Sequenced material: CD4+ T cells from peripheral blood mononuclear cells, taken in the first trimester of pregnancy. These receptors were taken from a female donor in good health, enrolled as a control in a pregnancy study.

This rearrangement joins TRBV6-5 to TRBJ2-4, with 12 bases lining up with TRBD1. The CDR3 has 16 residues. CDR1 MNHEY and CDR2 SVGAGI come from the germline V gene. Trimming took 4 bases from V and 7 from J; bases not matched to a gene: 8. CDR3 residues: CASSLGQGARVNIQYF. The CDR3 DNA is TGTGCCAGCAGTTTGGGACAGGGGGCGCGTGTGAACATTCAGTACTTC.

This sequence joins TRBV4-3 and TRBJ1-3; D remains unclear. The CDR3 spans 14 residues. With 0 bases removed from V and 13 bases from J, the gap between germline ends came to 16 bases. Germline V CDR1 and CDR2: LGHNA, YSLEER. CDR3 coding DNA: TGCGCCAGCAGCCAAGAGCGAGGGCCCCGCGCGATATATTTT. Its translation is CASSQERGPRAIYF.

This sequence joins TRBV27 and TRBJ2-3, with 11 bases identical to TRBD2. The CDR3 runs 18 residues. CDR1 is MNHEY and CDR2 is SMNVEV in the germline V gene (reference sequence). V trimming: 2 bases; J trimming: 8 bases; junction bases outside the gene matches: 15. In DNA, the CDR3 is TGTGCCAGCAGTTTAACCACTAGCGGGGGCCTCCTTTTTGTTACGCAGTATTTT. Protein sequence: CASSLTTSGGLLFVTQYF.

The J gene is TRBJ2-3, the V gene TRBV7-2, with D perhaps TRBD1 (7 bases). The germline V gene has CDR1 SGHTA and CDR2 FQGNSA. This CDR3 has 16 residues. Trimming removed 3 bases at V and 2 bases at J, with 15 bases between. Here the CDR3 reads CASSFKSGGFTDTQYF. The CDR3 DNA follows: TGTGCCAGCAGCTTTAAGTCAGGGGGGTTCACAGATACGCAGTATTTT. Using reference TRBV7-2 and TRBJ2-3 for the parts outside the CDR3, the full variable domain is GAGVSQSPSNKVTEKGKDVELRCDPISGHTALYWYRQSLGQGLEFLIYFQGNSAPDKSGLPSDRFSAERTGGSVSTLTIQRTQQEDSAVYLCASSFKSGGFTDTQYFGPGTRLTVL.

This clone has more than one count but fewer than ten. This chain joins TRBV7-9 and TRBJ1-2; 8 bases are a match to TRBD1. Per germline, CDR1 SEHNR and CDR2 FQNEAQ (reference sequence). CDR3 length: 17 amino acids. The V and J ends lost 3 bases and 4 bases, in that order; junction bases with no gene match: 13. CDR3 nucleotide sequence: TGTGCCAGCAGCTTCGGACAGGGAGGGAGGGTACGCTATGGCTACACCTTC. Its protein is CASSFGQGGRVRYGYTF.

The chain links TRBV9 to TRBJ2-3; 9 bases fit TRBD2. V lost 2 bases and J lost 6; bases outside the gene matches: 4. The length of the CDR3 is 14 residues. Germline V CDR1 and CDR2: SGDLS, YYNGEE. The CDR3 loop is CASSVRGGRDTQYF. CDR3 nucleotides: TGTGCCAGCAGCGTGCGGGGGGGGCGGGATACGCAGTATTTT.

The V call is TRBV6-5, the J call TRBJ1-5; possibly TRBD1 for D (6 bases). The CDR3 has 15 residues. CDR1 is MNHEY and CDR2 is SVGAGI in the germline V gene. The V and J ends lost 6 bases and 1 base respectively, with 13 bases between them. The CDR3 loop is CASRAQGGSNQPQHF. Written as DNA, the CDR3 is TGTGCCAGCAGGGCACAGGGAGGGAGCAATCAGCCCCAGCATTTT.

The chain has TRBV7-3 and TRBJ2-3; 9 nucleotides align to TRBD1. V dropped 5 bases and J dropped 5; count of bases not matched to a gene: 5. The germline CDR1 and CDR2 sequences are SGHTA and FQGTGA. The CDR3 is made up of 14 amino acids. In DNA, the CDR3 is TGTGCCAGCAGCCAAACAGGGGGCAAAGATACGCAGTATTTT. This codes for CASSQTGGKDTQYF.

The CDR3 DNA sequence: TGCGCCAGCAGCCAAGTCGGGTGGTCAGGGGAGCAGTACTTC. As protein: CASSQVGWSGEQYF. V is TRBV4-3 and J is TRBJ2-7, with a tentative D call TRBD1 (5 bases). V was trimmed by 1 base and J by 7 bases, leaving 14 bases between them. The germline CDR1 and CDR2 sequences are LGHNA and YSLEER. The CDR3 is 14 residues long.

This clone occurred once. The rearrangement joins TRBV18 to TRBJ1-2; no clear D gene. The CDR3 sequence is 14 residues long. Germline CDR1 is KGHSH and CDR2 is LQKENI. The V end lost 2 bases, the J end lost 6 bases, and 13 bases lay between the germline ends. CDR3 DNA: TGTGCCAGCTCACCATTAGCGGGGTTTAATGGCTACACCTTC. Translation: CASSPLAGFNGYTF. The full variable domain, rest sourced from reference TRBV18 and TRBJ1-2, is NAGVMQNPRHLVRRRGQEARLRCSPMKGHSHVYWYRQLPEEGLKFMVYLQKENIIDESGMPKERFSAEFPKEGPSILRIQQVVRGDSAAYFCASSPLAGFNGYTFGSGTRLTVV.

The V gene is TRBV7-8, the J gene TRBJ1-2; no definite D call. Looked up from germline, CDR1 is SGHVS and CDR2 is FQNEAQ. V dropped 1 base and J dropped 6 bases, with 21 bases sitting between them. This CDR3 has 17 amino acids. This CDR3 reads CASSLVVQWQPLHGYTF. The CDR3 DNA reads TGTGCCAGCAGCTTAGTCGTACAGTGGCAGCCCCTACATGGCTACACCTTC. Combining the CDR3 with reference TRBV7-8 and TRBJ1-2 gives the whole variable domain GAGVSQSPRYKVAKRGQDVALRCDPISGHVSLFWYQQALGQGPEFLTYFQNEAQLDKSGLPSDRFFAERPEGSVSTLKIQRTQQEDSAVYLCASSLVVQWQPLHGYTFGSGTRLTVV.

The V and J genes are TRBV4-1 and TRBJ2-1; a possible D gene is TRBD1 (6 bases). The CDR3 is 19 residues long. V was trimmed by 0 bases and J by 0 bases, leaving 18 bases between them. Looked up from germline, CDR1 is MGHRA and CDR2 is YSYEKL. Written as DNA, the CDR3 is TGCGCCAGCAGCCAAGAGGGGACAAACTACATGAGCTCCTACAATGAGCAGTTCTTC. Residues: CASSQEGTNYMSSYNEQFF.